This TCR beta chain was profiled in a study of cytomegalovirus exposure and HLA in healthy donors. Remarks on this clone: Its antigen is not identified.

Whole-study results and caveats: The study designated 160 or so TCR beta chains cytomegalovirus-associated. CMV antigen specificity was confirmed in vitro for a few CMV-associated chains. Within the approximately 130 validation repertoires, first-cohort TCR clusters tended to co-occur, according to a later analysis.

Some clones are missing from TCRdb's copy, which holds only in-frame ones; the method was immunoSEQ multiplex PCR. The sample records about 280,000 clones, 70% to 90% being singletons. Germline V CDR1 and CDR2: KGHSH, LQKENI. CDR3 size: 14 residues. Trimming took 3 bases from V and 1 from J, leaving 10 bases between them. The chain is built from TRBV18 and TRBJ2-7, with no clear D. Sequencing used PBMCs. This receptor was identified in a young woman in good health and CMV-seronegative. DNA for the CDR3: TGTGCCAGCTCACCCCATCCGCGATCCTACGAGCAGTACTTC. As protein: CASSPHPRSYEQYF.